The rows below give T cell receptor beta chains drawn from one sample of a study of blood T cell repertoires in COVID-19. TCRdb's copy holds only in-frame clones and misses some; the assay was immunoSEQ multiplex PCR. The repertoire holds 150,000 or so clones, with approximately 85% as singletons. Sequenced: peripheral blood. These receptors were collected from a man in his fifties or sixties with active or convalescent COVID-19. Each CDR3 is given with its conserved first and last residue. Fields, in order: clone size, J gene, V gene, CDR3 protein. Not all rows give a size; the values are once, few, many and, for expanded clones, a class.

. TRBJ1-6 TRBV4-2 CASSPLEGEGSPLHF
. TRBJ2-3 TRBV14 CASSQSGLGADTQYF
. TRBJ2-4 TRBV2 CASKGLAGKNIQYF
. TRBJ1-1 TRBV7-2 CASSLRQGMNTEAFF
. TRBJ2-2 TRBV5-6 CASSLANSGELFF
. TRBJ2-7 TRBV28 CASAAGFSYEQYF
. TRBJ2-7 TRBV5-4 CASSLGGTSGSYEQYF
few TRBJ1-2 TRBV5-1 CASSLEAGYGYTF
. TRBJ2-5 TRBV10-2 CASSEQGGETQYF
once TRBJ1-2 TRBV18 CASSPSIGEIGYTF
. TRBJ1-2 TRBV28 CASSSPDRGTYGYTF
few TRBJ1-1 TRBV19 CASSKGQRNTEAFF
. TRBJ2-3 TRBV9 CASSPPGQSSTDTQYF
. TRBJ2-4 TRBV28 CASSAPMYEGDIQYF
. TRBJ1-4 TRBV2 CASSKTTTNEKLFF
. TRBJ2-1 TRBV4-1 CASSQEETGIQQFF
. TRBJ1-1 TRBV24-1 CATSQGGSRTEAFF
. TRBJ2-7 TRBV11-2 CASSLLTGGYEQYF
. TRBJ2-7 TRBV27 CASRISGSRDEQYF
few TRBJ1-5 TRBV2 CASSGGFGVTSQHF
. TRBJ1-4 TRBV7-9 CASSQGQGVNEKLFF
once TRBJ1-4 TRBV2 CASSPGQGAYVEKLFF
. TRBJ2-6 TRBV11-2 CASSYPPGTGANVLTF
. TRBJ2-1 TRBV7-8 CASSDRLEYNEQFF
. TRBJ1-1 TRBV5-1 CASSLGTHEAFF
. TRBJ2-1 TRBV19 CASSIGRGGVYNEQFF
. TRBJ1-3 TRBV11-2 CASSPRQDAGNTIYF
. TRBJ2-5 TRBV11-2 CASSLHRGGRRETQYF
. TRBJ2-1 TRBV11-2 CASSPLLAGGSSYNEQFF
. TRBJ1-2 TRBV12-3/TRBV12-4 CASRERGAYGYTF
once TRBJ1-2 TRBV2 CASSEGSYGYTF
. TRBJ2-7 TRBV6-2/TRBV6-3 CASSYGLTSGVTYEQYF
. TRBJ2-1 TRBV6-6 CASRGLAGSNEQFF
. TRBJ1-1 TRBV6-6 CASSPRQGLENTEAFF
. TRBJ2-6 TRBV14 CASSQVFQGPGANVLTF
once TRBJ2-2 TRBV6-4 CASSDSSSTGELFF
. TRBJ1-4 TRBV15 CATSRGGGVTNEKLFF
. TRBJ2-5 TRBV19 CASSIQAQETQYF
. TRBJ1-5 TRBV9 CASSTQGASNQPQHF
. TRBJ1-1 TRBV9 CASTQKEGAVFTEAFF
. TRBJ1-2 TRBV7-2 CASSPQGAGYGYTF
many TRBJ2-7 TRBV4-1 CASSHAKGEFEQYF
. TRBJ2-7 TRBV18 CASSLLQLRDSLSYEQYF
few TRBJ1-6 TRBV12-3/TRBV12-4 CASSWRGYSPLHF
. TRBJ1-1 TRBV23-1 CASSQSFSGFTEAFF
. TRBJ1-2 TRBV6-6 CASSPAWTGGHPGPGYTF
. TRBJ2-7 TRBV6-5 CASSYRISGGDEQYF
. TRBJ2-3 TRBV5-4 CASSSRSESTDTQYF
. TRBJ2-7 TRBV5-4 CASSSRERGSYEQYF